These 30 T cell receptor beta chains were sequenced from one sample in a study of blood T cell repertoires in COVID-19. Method: immunoSEQ multiplex PCR; TCRdb's copy keeps in-frame clones and lacks some. The sample holds approximately 250,000 clones, around nine tenths seen once. Sequenced material: PBMCs or T cells enriched from blood (not recorded which). Receptors originate from a woman aged 40 to 50 who had been exposed to COVID-19.

The chain is built from TRBV14 and TRBJ1-5; D is unclear. This CDR3 has 14 residues. V lost 6 bases, J lost 6 bases, and 15 bases lay in between. CDR1 is SGHDN, CDR2 FVKESK, per germline. In DNA, the CDR3 is TGTGCCAGCAGTCGTACTCAGGAGGGTCAGCCCCAGCATTTT. It is translated as CASSRTQEGQPQHF.

This rearrangement joins TRBV7-6 to TRBJ2-5; maybe TRBD2 (5 bases). The V end was cut by 2 bases, the J end by 5 bases, with 18 bases between. The germline gives CDR1 SGHVS, CDR2 FNYEAQ. CDR3 size: 16 residues. CDR3 nucleotides: TGTGCCAGCAGCTTAAAGGCGGAAAGGCGGGTCGAGACCCAGTACTTC. Its translation is CASSLKAERRVETQYF.

The V call is TRBV5-1, the J call TRBJ1-2; perhaps TRBD1 as D (6 bases). With 0 bases removed from V and 2 bases from J, the gap between germline ends came to 11 bases. Germline assignment: CDR1 SGHRS and CDR2 YFSETQ. The CDR3 runs 15 residues. The CDR3, as DNA: TGCGCCAGCAGCTTGGACGGGACACCGAACTATGGCTACACCTTC. Encoded protein: CASSLDGTPNYGYTF.

This sequence joins TRBV4-1 and TRBJ1-5; 9 positions agree with TRBD1. The CDR3 sequence is 16 residues long. CDR1 and CDR2 from the germline V gene are MGHRA and YSYEKL. V lost 4 bases to trimming and J lost 7 bases; unmatched junction nucleotides: 11. CDR3 amino acids: CASSPGTGQGIQPQHF. Written as DNA, the CDR3 is TGCGCCAGCAGCCCCGGGACAGGGCAAGGGATACAGCCCCAGCATTTT.

The chain links TRBV3-1 (or the pseudogene TRBV3-2) to TRBJ1-5, with unresolved D. From germline, CDR1 is LGHDT and CDR2 YNNKEL (reference sequence). The CDR3 totals 17 residues. V was shortened by 1 base and J by 4 bases, with 17 bases between the two germline ends. The chain's CDR3 is CASSQASMAGRNQPQHF. CDR3 DNA: TGTGCCAGCAGCCAAGCGTCGATGGCGGGCCGAAATCAGCCCCAGCATTTT.

This rearrangement joins TRBV6-5 to TRBJ1-6, with D possibly matching TRBD1 (6 bases). The CDR3 spans 14 residues. V lost 4 bases and J lost 9, with 13 bases in between. The germline CDR1 and CDR2 sequences are MNHEY and SVGAGI. The CDR3, as DNA: TGTGCCAGCAGTTCCGCGTCAGGGGCTTCACCCCTCCACTTT. Translating it yields CASSSASGASPLHF.

Worth noting for this clone: The junction and the germline gene differ at one end; a read error may be behind it. This rearrangement joins TRBV5-1 to TRBJ2-4; D is unclear. Per the germline V gene, CDR1 is SGHRS and CDR2 is YFSETQ. CDR3 length: 14 amino acids. As DNA, the CDR3 is TGTGCCAGCAGCCTGGACCCCGACGGGAACATTCAGTACTTC. Translation gives CASSLDPDGNIQYF.

The chain joins TRBV19 to TRBJ1-2; D might be TRBD1 (6 bases). Germline V gene data show CDR1 as LNHDA and CDR2 as SQIVND (reference sequence). This CDR3 is 15 amino acids long. V shed 5 bases and J shed 5 bases, with 18 bases lying between them. CDR3 coding DNA: TGTGCCAGTAGTTACTTACAGGGTATAGGGTATGGCTACACCTTC. This sequence encodes CASSYLQGIGYGYTF. Drawing the rest from reference TRBV19 and TRBJ1-2, the complete variable domain is DGGITQSPKYLFRKEGQNVTLSCEQNLNHDAMYWYRQDPGQGLRLIYYSQIVNDFQKGDIAEGYSVSREKKESFPLTVTSAQKNPTAFYLCASSYLQGIGYGYTFGSGTRLTVV.

The V gene is TRBV4-1, the J gene TRBJ1-1, with D tentatively TRBD1 (6 bases). CDR3 length: 12 amino acids. Trimming took off 1 base at V and 11 bases at J, with 11 bases between the two ends. The germline V gene has CDR1 MGHRA and CDR2 YSYEKL. CDR3 region: CASSQVRGWAFF. CDR3 DNA sequence: TGCGCCAGCAGCCAAGTCAGGGGCTGGGCTTTCTTT.

The chain has TRBV7-6 and TRBJ2-1, with D hard to call. V gave up 1 base and J gave up 5 bases, with 9 bases separating them. The CDR3 has 14 residues. Germline loops: CDR1 SGHVS, CDR2 FNYEAQ. The CDR3 DNA follows: TGTGCCAGCAGCTTAGGGCTCCCGAACAATGAGCAGTTCTTC. Amino acids: CASSLGLPNNEQFF.

The chain recombines TRBV6-4 with TRBJ1-2; D is perhaps TRBD1 (5 bases). Trimming took 2 bases from V and 4 from J, leaving 14 bases between them. Germline CDR1 MRHNA, CDR2 SNTAGT. This CDR3 is 15 amino acids long. CDR3 loop: CASSDASGEGYGYTF. The CDR3 DNA is TGTGCCAGCAGTGACGCTTCGGGGGAAGGCTATGGCTACACCTTC.

The V call is TRBV18, the J call TRBJ2-5; 7 bases map to TRBD1. The V gene's germline CDR1 is KGHSH and CDR2 LQKENI. Unmatched junction bases numbered 5, after V lost 8 bases and J lost 2 bases. The CDR3 has 13 residues. The CDR3 loop reads CASTPGQQETQYF. Here the CDR3 DNA reads TGTGCCAGCACGCCGGGACAGCAAGAGACCCAGTACTTC.

The gene calls are TRBV10-1 and TRBJ1-2; no firm D call. Per germline, CDR1 WNHNN and CDR2 SYGVQD (reference sequence). The V end lost 3 bases, the J end lost 1 base, and 15 bases lay between the germline ends. CDR3 length equals 16 residues. In DNA form, the CDR3 reads TGCGCCAGCAGTGATAAGAGGCCCTCCGATAACTATGGCTACACCTTC. Protein sequence: CASSDKRPSDNYGYTF.

A single count supports this clone. The V gene is TRBV9, the J gene TRBJ1-2; 9 bases fit TRBD1. The V gene's germline CDR1 is SGDLS and CDR2 YYNGEE. CDR3 length: 14 residues. V shed 4 bases and J 6 bases; nucleotides not matched to a gene: 7. This chain's CDR3 is CASSTGTGYNGYTF. CDR3 DNA sequence: TGTGCCAGCAGCACCGGGACAGGGTACAATGGCTACACCTTC.

V is TRBV6-5 and J is TRBJ1-3; 7 bases line up with TRBD1. Trimming at V came to 6 bases and at J to 4 bases, leaving 6 bases not matched to a gene. Germline CDR1 MNHEY, CDR2 SVGAGI. The CDR3 contains 14 residues. CDR3 coding DNA: TGTGCCAGCAGACTAGGGGGACAGGGAAACACCATATATTTT. Translated, it gives CASRLGGQGNTIYF.

The rearrangement uses TRBV29-1 and TRBJ1-1; the D is unclear. Germline CDR1 reads SQVTM; CDR2 reads ANQGSEA. CDR3 length equals 13 residues. Trimming removed 3 bases at V and 3 bases at J, with 11 bases between. The CDR3 bases are TGCAGCGTTGAGGGAGAAGTAGACACTGAAGCTTTCTTT. Translating gives CSVEGEVDTEAFF.

The J gene is TRBJ2-7, the V gene TRBV21-1; TRBD2, the D gene given by the table, was not confirmed from the DNA. TRBV21-1 is annotated as a pseudogene. The length of the CDR3 is 14 residues. CDR3 coding DNA: TGTGCCAGCAGCCCACCGACTTCGTCCTACGAGCAGTACGTC. This gives the protein CASSPPTSSYEQYV.

The rearrangement links TRBV5-1 to TRBJ2-7; D is possibly TRBD1 (5 bases). V shed 0 bases and J shed 7 bases, with 14 bases lying between them. Per the germline V gene, CDR1 is SGHRS and CDR2 is YFSETQ. The CDR3 totals 14 residues. Here the CDR3 DNA reads TGCGCCAGCAGCTTGGGGTCAGGGATGGGTGAGCAGTACTTC. Translating it yields CASSLGSGMGEQYF.

The gene calls are TRBV3-1 (or the pseudogene TRBV3-2) and TRBJ1-2; D gene unclear. V lost 4 bases and J 5 bases, leaving 11 bases between the germline ends. This CDR3 has 13 residues. CDR1 and CDR2 from the germline V gene are LGHDT and YNNKEL (reference sequence). CDR3 sequence reads: CASSRREGYGYTF. CDR3 nucleotide sequence: TGTGCCAGCAGCCGGAGGGAAGGATATGGCTACACCTTC.

The chain carries TRBV28 and TRBJ1-1; D gene uncertain. Germline lookup yields CDR1 MDHEN and CDR2 SYDVKM. The CDR3 runs 16 residues. With 2 bases removed from V and 1 base from J, the gap between germline ends came to 14 bases. In DNA, the CDR3 is TGTGCCAGCAGTTTACTCAGCGGGAGGAGGAACACTGAAGCTTTCTTT. Its protein product is CASSLLSGRRNTEAFF. The complete variable domain, with remaining parts taken from reference TRBV28 and TRBJ1-1, reads DVKVTQSSRYLVKRTGEKVFLECVQDMDHENMFWYRQDPGLGLRLIYFSYDVKMKEKGDIPEGYSVSREKKERFSLILESASTNQTSMYLCASSLLSGRRNTEAFFGQGTRLTVV.

The chain uses TRBV7-2 and TRBJ2-5; 10 bases line up with TRBD2. The CDR3 has 15 amino acids. The J segment lost 4 bases and the V segment lost 7 bases, leaving 9 bases of the junction unmatched. Germline V gene lookup returns CDR1 SGHTA and CDR2 FQGNSA. The CDR3 sequence: CASIRKAGGRETQYF. The DNA for the CDR3 is TGTGCCAGCATCCGAAAAGCGGGGGGGCGAGAGACCCAGTACTTC.

V is TRBV5-1 and J is TRBJ2-2, with 8 bases matching TRBD1. V gave up 0 bases and J gave up 4 bases; unmatched junction bases: 5. Germline CDR1 and CDR2: SGHRS and YFSETQ. This CDR3 comprises 16 residues. CDR3 amino acids: CASSLAGGLGTGELFF. CDR3 nucleotides: TGCGCCAGCAGCTTGGCAGGGGGCTTGGGCACCGGGGAGCTGTTTTTT. Combining the CDR3 with reference TRBV5-1 and TRBJ2-2 gives the whole variable domain KAGVTQTPRYLIKTRGQQVTLSCSPISGHRSVSWYQQTPGQGLQFLFEYFSETQRNKGNFPGRFSGRQFSNSRSEMNVSTLELGDSALYLCASSLAGGLGTGELFFGEGSRLTVL.

The chain employs TRBV9 and TRBJ2-1, with 8 bases aligning to TRBD2. The junction had 2 bases not matched to a gene; V was cut back by 0 bases and J by 0 bases. There are 16 residues in the CDR3. From germline, CDR1 is SGDLS and CDR2 YYNGEE. The CDR3 DNA reads as TGTGCCAGCAGCGTAGCTGCGGGGGGCTCCTACAATGAGCAGTTCTTC. It codes for CASSVAAGGSYNEQFF.

V usage is TRBV18 and J usage is TRBJ2-3, with TRBD2 identical over 10 bases. This CDR3 has 16 residues. J gave up 4 bases and V 3 bases, and 7 bases lay outside the gene matches. Germline V gene data show CDR1 as KGHSH and CDR2 as LQKENI. CDR3 sequence (DNA): TGTGCCAGCTCACCGTCACTAGCGGGAACCGCAGATACGCAGTATTTT. Translating gives CASSPSLAGTADTQYF.

J is TRBJ2-2 and V is TRBV19; D gene unclear. The CDR3 is made up of 15 amino acids. Looked up from germline, CDR1 is LNHDA and CDR2 is SQIVND (reference sequence). The V end was cut by 11 bases, the J end by 3 bases, with 19 bases between. The CDR3 sequence is CASRPLRDYTGELFF. DNA for the CDR3: TGTGCCTCCCGCCCCCTCAGAGACTACACCGGGGAGCTGTTTTTT.

J is TRBJ2-5 and V is TRBV30, with TRBD1 identical over 7 bases. V shed 2 bases, J shed 5 bases, and the junction held 2 bases outside the gene matches. The CDR3 totals 12 residues. Germline V gene lookup returns CDR1 GTSNPN and CDR2 SVGIG (reference sequence). DNA for the CDR3: TGTGCCTGGAGTCCGACAGGGGAGACCCAGTACTTC. It encodes CAWSPTGETQYF.

The rearrangement links TRBV7-7 to TRBJ2-3, with TRBD2 identical over 8 bases. The length of the CDR3 is 14 residues. CDR1 and CDR2 from the germline V gene are SSHAT and FNYEAQ (reference sequence). V gave up 6 bases and J gave up 4 bases; unmatched junction bases: 6. Here the CDR3 reads CASSLAGGSDTQYF. The CDR3 nucleotides are TGTGCCAGCAGTCTAGCGGGCGGCTCAGATACGCAGTATTTT.

This chain uses TRBV4-1 with TRBJ1-3; TRBD1 aligns across 7 bases. The CDR3 totals 22 residues. V lost 3 bases and J lost 1; bases outside the gene matches: 24. Germline loops: CDR1 MGHRA, CDR2 YSYEKL. The CDR3 DNA reads as TGCGCCAGCAGCCAGGGAATGAACCGGGACAGTCCCCAACGGGCTTCTGGAAACACCATATATTTT. It translates to CASSQGMNRDSPQRASGNTIYF.

CDR3 nucleotides: TGCAGCGTTGGGACACCCTACGAGCAGTACTTC. As protein: CSVGTPYEQYF. V and J are TRBV29-1 and TRBJ2-7, with D possibly TRBD1 on 5 matching bases. Germline CDR1 SQVTM, CDR2 ANQGSEA. This CDR3 spans 11 amino acids. V lost 4 bases and J 2 bases, leaving 6 bases between the germline ends.

The chain employs TRBV7-8 and TRBJ1-2, with 7 bases that match TRBD1. V lost 2 bases, J lost 1 base, and 13 bases stayed unmatched. Germline V gene data show CDR1 as SGHVS and CDR2 as FQNEAQ. The CDR3 runs 18 residues. The CDR3, as DNA: TGTGCCAGCAGCTTATATAGGGGGCGAAACAACCTTAACTATGGCTACACCTTC. This encodes CASSLYRGRNNLNYGYTF.